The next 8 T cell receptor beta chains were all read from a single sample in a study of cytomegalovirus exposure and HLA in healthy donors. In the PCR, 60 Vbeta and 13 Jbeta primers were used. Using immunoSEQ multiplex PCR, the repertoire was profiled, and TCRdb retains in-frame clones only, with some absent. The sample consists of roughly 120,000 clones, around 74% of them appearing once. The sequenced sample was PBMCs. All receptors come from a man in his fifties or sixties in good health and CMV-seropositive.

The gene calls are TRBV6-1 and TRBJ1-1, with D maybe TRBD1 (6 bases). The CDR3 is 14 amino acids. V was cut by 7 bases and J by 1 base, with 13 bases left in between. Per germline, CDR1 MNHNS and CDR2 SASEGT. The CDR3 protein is CASKTGSTNTEAFF. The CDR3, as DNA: TGTGCCAGCAAAACAGGGTCGACGAACACTGAAGCTTTCTTT.

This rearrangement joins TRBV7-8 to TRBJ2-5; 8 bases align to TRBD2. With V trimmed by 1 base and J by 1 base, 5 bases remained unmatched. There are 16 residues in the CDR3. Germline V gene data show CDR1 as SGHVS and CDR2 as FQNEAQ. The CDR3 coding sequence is TGTGCCAGCAGCTTAGGTCCCGGGGGGGGCCAAGAGACCCAGTACTTC. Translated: CASSLGPGGGQETQYF.

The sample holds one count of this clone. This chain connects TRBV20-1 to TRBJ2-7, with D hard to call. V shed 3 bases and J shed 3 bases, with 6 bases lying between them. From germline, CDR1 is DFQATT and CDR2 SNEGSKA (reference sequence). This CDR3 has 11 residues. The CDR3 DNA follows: TGCAGTGCTAGTTCAGACTACGAGCAGTACTTC. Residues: CSASSDYEQYF.

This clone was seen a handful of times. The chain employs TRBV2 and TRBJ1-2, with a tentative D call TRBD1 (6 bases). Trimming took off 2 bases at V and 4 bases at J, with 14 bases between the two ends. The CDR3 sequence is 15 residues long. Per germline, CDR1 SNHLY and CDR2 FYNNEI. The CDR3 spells CASSEIRGAGYGYTF. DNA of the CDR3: TGTGCCAGCAGTGAAATCAGGGGCGCAGGCTATGGCTACACCTTC.

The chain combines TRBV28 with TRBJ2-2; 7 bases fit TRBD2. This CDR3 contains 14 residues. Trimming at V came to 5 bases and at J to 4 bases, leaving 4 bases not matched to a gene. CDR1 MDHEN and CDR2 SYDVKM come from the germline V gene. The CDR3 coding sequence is TGTGCCAGCAGTGGCAGCGGGACCACCGGGGAGCTGTTTTTT. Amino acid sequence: CASSGSGTTGELFF.

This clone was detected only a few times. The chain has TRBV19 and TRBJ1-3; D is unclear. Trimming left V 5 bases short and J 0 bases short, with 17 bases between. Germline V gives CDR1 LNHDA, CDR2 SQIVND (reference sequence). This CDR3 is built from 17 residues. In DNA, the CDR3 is TGTGCCAGTAGTGAGAAAGGACGGACTTTCTCTGGAAACACCATATATTTT. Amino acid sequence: CASSEKGRTFSGNTIYF.

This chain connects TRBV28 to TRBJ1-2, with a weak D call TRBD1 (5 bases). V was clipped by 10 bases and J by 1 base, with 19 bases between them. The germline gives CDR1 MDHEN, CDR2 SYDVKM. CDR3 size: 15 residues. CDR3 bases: TGTGCCACGACTTCGGGAGGGGCGCGTAACTATGGCTACACCTTC. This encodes CATTSGGARNYGYTF.

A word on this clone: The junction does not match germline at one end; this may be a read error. The CDR3: CASSDGGTGPSNSQYF. The CDR3 bases are TGTGCCAGCAGCGATGGGGGTACAGGGCCGTCTAACAGTCAGTACTTC. The gene calls are TRBV9 and TRBJ2-4; tentatively, D is TRBD1 (6 bases). Germline-derived CDR1 and CDR2 are SGDLS and YYNGEE. The CDR3 spans 16 residues.